This TCR beta chain was sequenced for a study of cytomegalovirus exposure and HLA in healthy donors. Study findings and constraints: Confirmation was obtained in vitro that a few CMV-associated chains are specific for CMV antigens.

Germline V lookup: CDR1 LGHNA, CDR2 YSLEER. There are 15 residues in the CDR3. V lost 0 bases and J lost 5; bases outside the gene matches: 4. This clone was seen a few times. Its antigen remains unidentified. Sequenced by immunoSEQ multiplex PCR; TCRdb stores in-frame clones only, minus some. The sample lists under 400,000 clones; 88% were seen once. The chain is built from TRBV4-3 and TRBJ2-7; TRBD1 matches 10 bases. This TCR came from a man aged 25 to 40 in good health and CMV-seronegative. What was sequenced was PBMCs. CDR3 sequence (DNA): TGCGCCAGCAGCCAAGAGGGACAGGGGTCCCACGAGCAGTACTTC. The encoded protein is CASSQEGQGSHEQYF.